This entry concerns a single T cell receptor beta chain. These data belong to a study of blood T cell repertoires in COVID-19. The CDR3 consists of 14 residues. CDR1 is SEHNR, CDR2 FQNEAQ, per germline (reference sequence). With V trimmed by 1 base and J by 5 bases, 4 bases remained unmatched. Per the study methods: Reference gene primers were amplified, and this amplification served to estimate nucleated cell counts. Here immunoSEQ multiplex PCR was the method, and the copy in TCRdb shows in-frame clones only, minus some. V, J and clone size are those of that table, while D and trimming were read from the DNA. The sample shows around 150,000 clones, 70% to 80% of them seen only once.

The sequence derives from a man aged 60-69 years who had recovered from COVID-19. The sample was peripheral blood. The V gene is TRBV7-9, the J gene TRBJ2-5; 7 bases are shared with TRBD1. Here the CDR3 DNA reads TGTGCCAGCAGCTTAGACAGGGGTAGGGAGACCCAGTACTTC. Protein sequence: CASSLDRGRETQYF.